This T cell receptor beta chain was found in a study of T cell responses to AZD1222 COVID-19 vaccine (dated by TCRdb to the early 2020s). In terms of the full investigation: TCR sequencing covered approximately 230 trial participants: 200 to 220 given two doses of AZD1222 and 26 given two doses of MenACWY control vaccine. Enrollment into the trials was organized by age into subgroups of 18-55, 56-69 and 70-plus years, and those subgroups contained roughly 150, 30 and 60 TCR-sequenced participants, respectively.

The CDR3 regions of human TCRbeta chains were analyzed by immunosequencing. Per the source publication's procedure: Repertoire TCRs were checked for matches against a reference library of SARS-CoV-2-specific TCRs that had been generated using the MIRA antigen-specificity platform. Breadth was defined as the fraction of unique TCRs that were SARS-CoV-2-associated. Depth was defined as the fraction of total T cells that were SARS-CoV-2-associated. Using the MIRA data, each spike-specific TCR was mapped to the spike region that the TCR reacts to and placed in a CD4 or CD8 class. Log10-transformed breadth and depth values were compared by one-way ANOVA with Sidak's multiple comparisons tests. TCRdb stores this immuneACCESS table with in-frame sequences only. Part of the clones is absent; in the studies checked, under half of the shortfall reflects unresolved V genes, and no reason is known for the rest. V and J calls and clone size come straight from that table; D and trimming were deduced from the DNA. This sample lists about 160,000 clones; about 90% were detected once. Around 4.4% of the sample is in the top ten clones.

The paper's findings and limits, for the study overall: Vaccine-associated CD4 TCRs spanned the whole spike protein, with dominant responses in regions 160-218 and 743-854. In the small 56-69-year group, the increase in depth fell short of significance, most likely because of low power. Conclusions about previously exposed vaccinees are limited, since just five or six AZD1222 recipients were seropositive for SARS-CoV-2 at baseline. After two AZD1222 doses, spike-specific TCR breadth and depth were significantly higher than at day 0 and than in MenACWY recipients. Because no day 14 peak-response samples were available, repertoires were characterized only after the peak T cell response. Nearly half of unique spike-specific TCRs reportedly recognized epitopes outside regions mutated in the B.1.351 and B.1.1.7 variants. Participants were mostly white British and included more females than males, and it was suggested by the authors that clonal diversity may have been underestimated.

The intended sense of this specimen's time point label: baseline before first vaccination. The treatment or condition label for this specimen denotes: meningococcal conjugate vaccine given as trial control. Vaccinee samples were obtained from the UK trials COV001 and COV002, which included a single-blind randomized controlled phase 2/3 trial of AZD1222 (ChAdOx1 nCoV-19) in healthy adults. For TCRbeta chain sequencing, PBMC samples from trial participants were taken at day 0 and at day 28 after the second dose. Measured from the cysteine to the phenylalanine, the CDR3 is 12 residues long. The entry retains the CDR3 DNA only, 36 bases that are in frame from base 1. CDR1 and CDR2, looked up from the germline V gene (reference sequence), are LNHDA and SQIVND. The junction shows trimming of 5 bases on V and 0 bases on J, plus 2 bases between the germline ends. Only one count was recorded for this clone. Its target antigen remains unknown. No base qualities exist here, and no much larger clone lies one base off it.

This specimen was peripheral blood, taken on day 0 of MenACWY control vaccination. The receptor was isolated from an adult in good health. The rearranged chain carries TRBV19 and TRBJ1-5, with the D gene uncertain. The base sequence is TGTGCCAGTAGTTTTAGCAATCAGCCCCAGCATTTT. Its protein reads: CASSFSNQPQHF.